This TCR beta chain was retrieved from a study of CD8+ T cells in alopecia areata. Study information: Treated patients were given oral tofacitinib, which was dosed at 5 to 10 mg twice daily. Study outcomes and limitations: The link between baseline CD8+ expansion and response remains uncertain with one nonresponder.

With respect to this clone: Its antigen is not identified.

Treatment here: oral pan-JAK inhibitor, 5-10 mg twice daily. Sequencing relied on a cDNA template that was reverse transcribed from extracted RNA. The protocol was immunoSEQ multiplex PCR, while the TCRdb copy is restricted to in-frame clones and leaves out a portion. The sample records 120,000 or so clones, 61% being singletons. Here the sequenced sample was CD4+ T cells sorted from blood, taken at week 4, from a patient treated with tofacitinib. The source of this sequence is a human donor with alopecia areata.

DNA for the CDR3: TGTGCCAGCAGCCAAGGTGGTAGATTCCCCGGGGAGCTGTTTTTT. Protein: CASSQGGRFPGELFF. This chain joins TRBV14 and TRBJ2-2; D not resolved. CDR1 is SGHDN and CDR2 is FVKESK in the germline V gene. The CDR3 extends over 15 amino acids. The germline V and J ends were trimmed by 1 base and 6 bases, with 12 bases remaining between them.